What follows are 11 T cell receptor beta chains derived from one specimen sequenced in a study of T-cell reconstitution after alpha-beta-depleted transplantation in children (dated by TCRdb to 2015 to 2016). This specimen's treatment or condition label, interpreted: allogeneic hematopoietic cell transplantation with graft depleted of TCRalphabeta T cells and CD19 B cells. Receptor amplification or capture employed PCR. Sequencing used an Illumina HiSeq 2500. Molecular barcoding was employed in the preparation of TCR libraries, with unique molecular identifiers being used to normalize TCRbeta repertoire quantification. TCRdb reprocessed the public reads (quality trimming at Q25 with fastp, clone calling with MiXCR) and kept in-frame beta chains. Under each unique CDR3 protein, matching rows form one entry showing the most common genes and DNA. Present in this sample are some 300,000 distinct CDR3 sequences, 10% of which were seen just once. The top ten constitute just under 7.5% of the sample.

Sample: PBMCs, taken before TCRalphabeta/CD19-depleted stem cell transplant. The receptors derive from a boy in the first two years of life with acute myeloid leukemia, due to receive a stem cell transplant.

This clonotype was seen at least ten times. The V and J genes are TRBV20-1 and TRBJ2-6; D remains ambiguous. V shed 2 bases and J shed 0 bases, with 14 bases lying between them. Germline CDR1 reads DFQATT; CDR2 reads SNEGSKA (reference sequence). This CDR3 spans 17 amino acids. Written as DNA, the CDR3 is TGCAGTGCTAGAATGCGGCATCTCTACTCTGGGGCCAACGTCCTGACTTTC. Residues: CSARMRHLYSGANVLTF.

This clonotype was detected only a few times. The chain has TRBV5-1 and TRBJ2-2, with D hard to call. Trimming left V 0 bases short and J 1 base short, with 10 bases between. The CDR3 contains 16 residues. Germline V gives CDR1 SGHRS, CDR2 YFSETQ. This chain's CDR3 is CASSLGALENTGELFF. The CDR3 nucleotides are TGCGCCAGCAGCTTGGGTGCACTGGAGAACACCGGGGAGCTGTTTTTT.

This clonotype was recorded many times. The chain carries TRBV14 and TRBJ2-3; D might be TRBD1 or TRBD2, each matching 6 bases. Trimming took off 6 bases at V and 8 bases at J, with 15 bases between the two ends. The CDR3 length is 13 residues. Per germline, CDR1 SGHDN and CDR2 FVKESK. The CDR3 spells CASRQGGSSTQYF. CDR3 sequence (DNA): TGTGCCAGCAGACAGGGAGGAAGTAGTACGCAGTATTTT.

The sample holds many counts of this clonotype. The J gene is TRBJ2-5, the V gene TRBV5-1; 9 nucleotides match TRBD2. The V and J ends lost 4 bases and 3 bases, in that order; junction bases with no gene match: 7. Germline V gene data show CDR1 as SGHRS and CDR2 as YFSETQ. This CDR3 region has 15 residues. CDR3 bases: TGCGCCAGCAGCGCAGCGGGGGGCTGGGAAGAGACCCAGTACTTC. Translation gives CASSAAGGWEETQYF. The complete variable domain, with remaining parts taken from reference TRBV5-1 and TRBJ2-5, reads KAGVTQTPRYLIKTRGQQVTLSCSPISGHRSVSWYQQTPGQGLQFLFEYFSETQRNKGNFPGRFSGRQFSNSRSEMNVSTLELGDSALYLCASSAAGGWEETQYFGPGTRLLVL.

The chain has TRBV2 and TRBJ1-2; D not certain. The CDR3 is 14 amino acids. The germline V gene has CDR1 SNHLY and CDR2 FYNNEI. V lost 4 bases and J lost 0, with 9 bases in between. The CDR3 coding sequence is TGTGCCAGCAGTGGCAGATACTCTAACTATGGCTACACCTTC. Translated, it gives CASSGRYSNYGYTF.

Many counts were recorded for this clonotype. CDR3 sequence reads: CSARGQGENEQFF. DNA for the CDR3: TGCAGTGCTAGGGGACAGGGGGAAAATGAGCAGTTCTTC. The chain couples TRBV20-1 to TRBJ2-1, with 11 nucleotides matching TRBD1. The CDR3 has 13 residues. Trimming at V came to 3 bases and at J to 7 bases, leaving 2 bases not matched to a gene. Germline assignment: CDR1 DFQATT and CDR2 SNEGSKA (reference sequence).

Many counts were recorded for this clonotype. The rearrangement joins TRBV4-3 to TRBJ2-3; D possibly corresponds to TRBD2 (5 bases). Germline V gene sequence: CDR1 LGHNA, CDR2 YSLEER. CDR3 length: 15 residues. The V end lost 2 bases, the J end lost 0 bases, and 9 bases lay between the germline ends. CDR3 bases: TGCGCCAGCAGCCAAAGGACTGCTAGCACAGATACGCAGTATTTT. It translates to CASSQRTASTDTQYF.

This clonotype showed up many times. This rearrangement joins TRBV10-3 to TRBJ2-1; TRBD2 agrees at 7 bases. V lost 5 bases to trimming and J lost 7 bases; unmatched junction nucleotides: 5. The CDR3 is made up of 13 amino acids. Looked up from germline, CDR1 is ENHRY and CDR2 is SYGVKD. The CDR3 DNA reads as TGTGCCATCAGTATCGGTAGCGGGAATGAGCAGTTCTTC. Translation: CAISIGSGNEQFF.

There are many counts of this clonotype. This chain uses TRBV20-1 with TRBJ2-1; 14 nucleotides agree with TRBD2. This CDR3 spans 16 amino acids. Germline V gene data show CDR1 as DFQATT and CDR2 as SNEGSKA (reference sequence). With 6 bases clipped from V and 3 bases from J, the junction kept 7 bases outside the gene matches. DNA of the CDR3: TGCAGTGCCGGACTAGCGGGAGGTCTCCTCTACAATGAGCAGTTCTTC. Amino acid sequence: CSAGLAGGLLYNEQFF.

This chain connects TRBV28 to TRBJ2-7, with D possibly TRBD1 on 5 matching bases. The CDR3 is made up of 14 amino acids. With 2 bases removed from V and 4 bases from J, the gap between germline ends came to 12 bases. In germline, CDR1 is MDHEN, CDR2 SYDVKM. The chain's CDR3 is CASSLVGAAYEQYF. The CDR3 region has the DNA TGTGCCAGCAGTTTAGTAGGGGCTGCGTACGAGCAGTACTTC.

This clonotype was detected ten times or more. The chain is built from TRBV2 and TRBJ2-3; TRBD2 aligns across 10 bases. CDR3 length: 17 residues. Germline V gene sequence: CDR1 SNHLY, CDR2 FYNNEI. After removal of 4 bases from V and 0 bases from J, the junction contained 7 bases not matched to a gene. The CDR3 DNA is TGTGCCAGCAGTGGAGGACTAGCGGCCCCTAGCACAGATACGCAGTATTTT. Its protein is CASSGGLAAPSTDTQYF.